The rows below give T cell receptor beta chains drawn from one sample of a study of blood T cell repertoires in COVID-19. The data were produced by immunoSEQ multiplex PCR, yet TCRdb's version contains in-frame clones alone and is incomplete. Of 250,000 to 350,000 clones listed, roughly 85% are singletons. Specimen: PBMCs or T cells enriched from blood (not recorded which). The receptors come from a woman younger than 45 who had recovered from COVID-19. CDR3s include the opening cysteine and the closing phenylalanine or tryptophan. The order of the fields is CDR3 DNA, CDR3 protein, D gene, clone size, J gene, V gene. The D gene is left open where the match is weak. A row's size may be missing; if present it is once, few, many or a size class.

CDR3nt: TGTGCCAGCAGTCCGCGGGTCAGGGGGCAAGAGACCCAGTACTTC
CDR3aa: CASSPRVRGQETQYF
d_gene: TRBD1
abundance: .
j_gene: TRBJ2-5
v_gene: TRBV27

CDR3nt: TGTGCCAGTAGCACAAGACAGAGCGCTGAAGCTTTCTTT
CDR3aa: CASSTRQSAEAFF
d_gene: .
abundance: .
j_gene: TRBJ1-1
v_gene: TRBV19

CDR3nt: TGTGCCAGCAGCTTAGGGGCAGGAACTAACTATGGCTACACCTTC
CDR3aa: CASSLGAGTNYGYTF
d_gene: .
abundance: .
j_gene: TRBJ1-2
v_gene: TRBV7-9

CDR3nt: TGTGCCAGCAGCCCAGGACTAGCGGGGAGCTACGATACGCAGTATTTT
CDR3aa: CASSPGLAGSYDTQYF
d_gene: TRBD2
abundance: .
j_gene: TRBJ2-3
v_gene: TRBV3-1/TRBV3-2

CDR3nt: TGCGCCAGCAGCTTGGCCAGGGACAGCTTCCAGGACACCATATATTTT
CDR3aa: CASSLARDSFQDTIYF
d_gene: TRBD1
abundance: .
j_gene: TRBJ1-3
v_gene: TRBV5-1

CDR3nt: TGTGCCAGCAGCTTTCCGGGACAGGTGATTGCTGGGGCCAACGTCCTGACTTTC
CDR3aa: CASSFPGQVIAGANVLTF
d_gene: TRBD1
abundance: few
j_gene: TRBJ2-6
v_gene: TRBV5-6

CDR3nt: TGTGCCAGCAGTTACTCGGGCAGGGCGGATTCACCCCTCCACTTT
CDR3aa: CASSYSGRADSPLHF
d_gene: .
abundance: .
j_gene: TRBJ1-6
v_gene: TRBV6-5

CDR3nt: TGTGCCAGCAGCTTTCGGGGGGGAAATTCACCCCTCCACTTT
CDR3aa: CASSFRGGNSPLHF
d_gene: .
abundance: .
j_gene: TRBJ1-6
v_gene: TRBV5-5

CDR3nt: TGTGCCAGCAGCTTGGTTTCGGCTCCCGCCCAGCGGTCACCCCTCCACTTT
CDR3aa: CASSLVSAPAQRSPLHF
d_gene: .
abundance: .
j_gene: TRBJ1-6
v_gene: TRBV5-6

CDR3nt: TGTGCCACCGGTCTCGGGACAGGGAAGAACACTGAAGCTTTCTTT
CDR3aa: CATGLGTGKNTEAFF
d_gene: TRBD1
abundance: many
j_gene: TRBJ1-1
v_gene: TRBV5-4

CDR3nt: TGCAGCGTAGGGGGGGGCTATGGCTACACCTTC
CDR3aa: CSVGGGYGYTF
d_gene: .
abundance: .
j_gene: TRBJ1-2
v_gene: TRBV29-1

CDR3nt: TGCGCCAGCAGCCCGTCGGGACAGGGTAGCTATGGCTACACCTTC
CDR3aa: CASSPSGQGSYGYTF
d_gene: TRBD1
abundance: .
j_gene: TRBJ1-2
v_gene: TRBV5-1

CDR3nt: TGTGCCAGCAGCCCCCCTAGGGACAGGTTTTCAGATACGCAGTATTTT
CDR3aa: CASSPPRDRFSDTQYF
d_gene: TRBD1
abundance: .
j_gene: TRBJ2-3
v_gene: TRBV13

CDR3nt: TGCGCCAGCAGCCACGACCTAGCGGCGGGAAGAGAGACCCAGTACTTC
CDR3aa: CASSHDLAAGRETQYF
d_gene: TRBD2
abundance: .
j_gene: TRBJ2-5
v_gene: TRBV5-1

CDR3nt: TGTGCCAGCACCCCACAGGGAGGGCAGCCCCAGCATTTT
CDR3aa: CASTPQGGQPQHF
d_gene: .
abundance: .
j_gene: TRBJ1-5
v_gene: TRBV28